This TCR beta chain comes out of a study of T cell responses to AZD1222 COVID-19 vaccine. Across the study: Researchers grouped second doses given at about 4 or about 12 weeks into one pool.

As concerns this clone: Its antigen is currently unknown.

Libraries were prepared by immunoSEQ multiplex PCR; TCRdb keeps only in-frame clonotypes and omits some of them. The sample lists about 100,000 clones; approximately 87% were seen once. Study-level points and caveats: The donor group comprised mostly white British people and more females; the analysis possibly underestimated clonal diversity. Only a handful of AZD1222 recipients tested seropositive at baseline. Reportedly, nearly half the spike-specific TCRs target unmutated variant regions.

This clonotype originated in an adult in good health. The specimen comprised peripheral blood, sampled on day 0 of AZD1222 vaccination.

The CDR3 protein is CASNSGTANEKLFF. The CDR3 DNA reads TGCGCCAGCAACTCCGGGACAGCTAATGAAAAACTGTTTTTT. The chain uses TRBV5-1 and TRBJ1-4; the match to TRBD1 covers 7 bases. J was trimmed by 3 bases and V by 6 bases; bases with no gene match: 5. There are 14 residues in the CDR3. Germline CDR1 reads SGHRS; CDR2 reads YFSETQ.